The 28 T cell receptor beta chains in this list originate from one sample, sequenced in a study of Graves' ophthalmopathy and Graves' hyperthyroidism. RNA served as the template for amplifying TCR beta CDR3 regions. HTBI primers were employed in first-round RT-PCR, then a second-round multiplex PCR followed. MiXCR was run by TCRdb on the multiplex PCR reads, yielding one entry per CDR3 protein. Counted here are approximately 210,000 distinct CDR3 sequences, about 32% occurring once; the ten biggest clones make up 9.1%. Sequenced material: peripheral blood. The receptors were gathered from a man over 45 with Graves' ophthalmopathy.

Many counts were recorded for this clonotype. This chain uses TRBV7-9 with TRBJ2-5, with D perhaps given as TRBD1 or TRBD2 (5 bases each). There are 15 residues in the CDR3. V was pared by 5 bases and J by 4 bases, with 17 bases between. From germline, CDR1 is SEHNR and CDR2 FQNEAQ (reference sequence). CDR3: CASSLGSAGRETQYF. Here the CDR3 DNA reads TGTGCCAGCAGCCTTGGGAGCGCAGGGAGAGAGACCCAGTACTTC.

The table lists this clonotype with many counts. The chain employs TRBV27 and TRBJ2-7, with 8 bases fitting TRBD1. CDR3 length: 14 residues. Germline values: CDR1 MNHEY, CDR2 SMNVEV (reference sequence). The V gene end was trimmed by 5 bases and the J gene end by 3 bases; junction bases not matched to a gene: 6. CDR3 loop: CASSAGQAHYEQYF. Here the CDR3 DNA reads TGTGCCAGCAGTGCGGGACAGGCACACTACGAGCAGTACTTC.

There are many counts of this clonotype. The chain links TRBV6-1 to TRBJ2-7; 7 bases are a match to TRBD2. With 6 bases clipped from V and 0 bases from J, the junction kept 8 bases outside the gene matches. This CDR3 is built from 15 residues. Germline V lookup: CDR1 MNHNS, CDR2 SASEGT. The CDR3 coding sequence is TGTGCCAGCAGCCGCCTAGCGGTGAACTCCTACGAGCAGTACTTC. Amino acid sequence: CASSRLAVNSYEQYF.

The sample holds many counts of this clonotype. This chain connects TRBV13 to TRBJ1-3; D may be TRBD1 (5 bases). Germline V gene sequence: CDR1 PRHDT, CDR2 FYEKMQ (reference sequence). The CDR3 is made up of 13 amino acids. Deletions cut 5 bases from V and 8 bases from J, with 13 bases between. CDR3 DNA: TGTGCCAGCAGCCCCCAAGGGGTGGACACCATATATTTT. Encoded protein: CASSPQGVDTIYF. Together with reference TRBV13 and TRBJ1-3, the CDR3 gives the full variable domain: AAGVIQSPRHLIKEKRETATLKCYPIPRHDTVYWYQQGPGQDPQFLISFYEKMQSDKGSIPDRFSAQQFSDYHSELNMSSLELGDSALYFCASSPQGVDTIYFGEGSWLTVV.

The gene calls are TRBV29-1 and TRBJ2-7, with 9 bases that match TRBD1. The V and J ends lost 3 bases and 6 bases, in that order; junction bases with no gene match: 3. This CDR3 has 12 amino acids. Germline assignment: CDR1 SQVTM and CDR2 ANQGSEA. The DNA of the CDR3 is TGCAGCGTTGATAGACAGGGGGGCGAGCAGTACTTC. Translated: CSVDRQGGEQYF.

This rearrangement joins TRBV12-3 or TRBV12-4 to TRBJ1-2; D is unclear. V was cut by 1 base and J by 5 bases, with 11 bases left in between. This CDR3 has 14 residues. CDR3 in amino acids: CASSLGAEVYGYTF. DNA for the CDR3: TGTGCCAGCAGTTTAGGGGCGGAGGTTTATGGCTACACCTTC.

The rearrangement links TRBV4-3 to TRBJ2-2, with 8 bases aligning to TRBD2. CDR1 and CDR2 (germline): LGHNA, YSLEER. The V gene end was trimmed by 0 bases and the J gene end by 5 bases; junction bases not matched to a gene: 11. CDR3 length equals 18 residues. Here the CDR3 reads CASSQDRVSGSMTGELFF. The DNA of the CDR3 is TGCGCCAGCAGCCAAGACCGTGTGAGCGGGAGTATGACCGGGGAGCTGTTTTTT.

This clonotype was seen many times. The chain is built from TRBV10-1 and TRBJ2-4; D uncertain. Looked up from germline, CDR1 is WNHNN and CDR2 is SYGVQD (reference sequence). The V and J ends lost 6 bases and 3 bases respectively, with 15 bases between them. The length of the CDR3 is 15 residues. CDR3 sequence (DNA): TGCGCCAGCAGCCCAAGCTCTTCTGGCAAAAACATTCAGTACTTC. Its protein is CASSPSSSGKNIQYF.

This clonotype was counted at least ten times. The CDR3, as DNA: TGCAGTGCTAGAGATTTGGGGGGCTCGACCTACGAGCAGTACTTC. Translation: CSARDLGGSTYEQYF. The chain joins TRBV20-1 to TRBJ2-7; D is perhaps TRBD1 or TRBD2 (6 bases each). Looked up from germline, CDR1 is DFQATT and CDR2 is SNEGSKA (reference sequence). CDR3 size: 15 residues. Between the trimmed V and J ends, which lost 0 bases and 2 bases, there was a span of 14 bases.

This clonotype was recorded many times. The gene calls are TRBV27 and TRBJ1-2, with D possibly being TRBD1 (5 bases). CDR3 length: 14 amino acids. CDR1 is MNHEY, CDR2 SMNVEV, per germline (reference sequence). Trimming removed 2 bases at V and 4 bases at J, with 11 bases between. In DNA form, the CDR3 reads TGTGCCAGCAGTTTAATGGGGGAATTCTATGGCTACACCTTC. As protein: CASSLMGEFYGYTF.

The genes are TRBV6-1 and TRBJ1-2, with TRBD1 as a possible D gene (5 bases). The CDR3 runs to 13 residues. The germline gives CDR1 MNHNS, CDR2 SASEGT. The V end was cut by 6 bases, the J end by 7 bases, with 15 bases between. The CDR3 region is CASSRGTAGGYTF. CDR3 DNA: TGTGCCAGCAGCCGGGGGACGGCGGGTGGCTACACCTTC.

This clonotype was detected ten times or more. The V call is TRBV4-2, the J call TRBJ2-5; D is possibly TRBD2 (6 bases). Trimming pared 3 bases from V and 2 bases from J, leaving 16 bases between. This CDR3 contains 16 residues. Germline V gene lookup returns CDR1 LGHNA and CDR2 YNFKEQ. DNA of the CDR3: TGTGCCAGCAGCCATCCCTTGGGGAGCGGGCAAGAGACCCAGTACTTC. Translation gives CASSHPLGSGQETQYF.

This clonotype appeared many times. The rearrangement joins TRBV9 to TRBJ2-2; no clear D gene. Trimming shortened V by 0 bases and J by 0 bases, and 3 bases separated the two germline ends. Germline V gene data show CDR1 as SGDLS and CDR2 as YYNGEE. The CDR3 sequence is 14 residues long. In nucleotides, the CDR3 is TGTGCCAGCAGCGTAGCTCCGAACACCGGGGAGCTGTTTTTT. Protein sequence: CASSVAPNTGELFF.

A few counts support this clonotype. The chain links TRBV19 to TRBJ2-1, with unresolved D. This CDR3 has 15 amino acids. From germline, CDR1 is LNHDA and CDR2 SQIVND (reference sequence). V dropped 3 bases and J dropped 5 bases, with 14 bases sitting between them. Here the CDR3 reads CASSITLGPNNEQFF. The CDR3 DNA is TGTGCCAGTAGTATTACCCTGGGCCCTAACAATGAGCAGTTCTTC. Drawing the rest from reference TRBV19 and TRBJ2-1, the complete variable domain is DGGITQSPKYLFRKEGQNVTLSCEQNLNHDAMYWYRQDPGQGLRLIYYSQIVNDFQKGDIAEGYSVSREKKESFPLTVTSAQKNPTAFYLCASSITLGPNNEQFFGPGTRLTVL.

The V and J genes are TRBV6-1 and TRBJ2-5, with TRBD2 identical over 7 bases. The CDR3 sequence is 15 residues long. The junction had 9 bases not matched to a gene; V was cut back by 7 bases and J by 1 base. Germline values: CDR1 MNHNS, CDR2 SASEGT. The CDR3: CASTGGLAGQETQYF. CDR3 in DNA: TGTGCCAGCACAGGAGGGTTAGCGGGCCAAGAGACCCAGTACTTC.

This clonotype occurred once. Written as DNA, the CDR3 is TGCAGTGCCCTATATTTTCGCAGGGGAGCCCGTGAAGCTTTCTTT. Translated, it gives CSALYFRRGAREAFF. The chain combines TRBV20-1 with TRBJ1-1; a weak D match, TRBD1 (6 bases). The CDR3 has 15 amino acids. V lost 6 bases, J lost 7 bases, and 24 bases lay in between. Per germline, CDR1 DFQATT and CDR2 SNEGSKA (reference sequence).

There are many counts of this clonotype. This chain links TRBV20-1 with TRBJ1-1; D may be TRBD1 (5 bases). This CDR3 region has 14 residues. In germline, CDR1 is DFQATT, CDR2 SNEGSKA (reference sequence). Trimming removed 5 bases from V and 4 bases from J, with 17 bases in between. The chain's CDR3 is CSAPMTGGGTEAFF. The CDR3 coding sequence is TGCAGTGCTCCCATGACCGGGGGGGGCACTGAAGCTTTCTTT.

This clonotype was observed many times. V is TRBV19 and J is TRBJ2-5, with 9 bases lining up with TRBD1. Trimming removed 9 bases from V and 3 bases from J; junction bases left unmatched: 11. The CDR3 is made up of 15 amino acids. From germline, CDR1 is LNHDA and CDR2 SQIVND (reference sequence). CDR3 nucleotide sequence: TGTGCCAGCCATTGGACAGGGGCTACAAAAGAGACCCAGTACTTC. This gives the protein CASHWTGATKETQYF.

This clonotype appeared many times. This chain joins TRBV19 and TRBJ2-7; possibly TRBD1 for D (6 bases). Germline lookup yields CDR1 LNHDA and CDR2 SQIVND (reference sequence). Trimming took off 3 bases at V and 3 bases at J, with 9 bases between the two ends. This CDR3 region has 13 residues. The CDR3 bases are TGTGCCAGTAGTATGGCCAGGGGCTACGAGCAGTACTTC. As protein: CASSMARGYEQYF.

This chain connects TRBV6-2 or TRBV6-3 to TRBJ2-2; 14 positions agree with TRBD2. V lost 6 bases and J lost 5; bases outside the gene matches: 8. Germline CDR1 reads MNHEY; CDR2 reads SVGEGT. CDR3 size: 17 residues. CDR3 residues: CASRPGTSGRGTGELFF. CDR3 bases: TGTGCCAGCAGACCCGGGACTAGCGGGAGAGGGACCGGGGAGCTGTTTTTT.

There are many counts of this clonotype. The V call is TRBV29-1, the J call TRBJ1-1; TRBD1 is a possible D gene (5 bases). The V gene's germline CDR1 is SQVTM and CDR2 ANQGSEA. CDR3 length: 13 amino acids. V was clipped by 4 bases and J by 1 base, with 10 bases between them. CDR3 protein: CSVVGLGNTEAFF. The CDR3 bases are TGCAGCGTTGTGGGGCTTGGGAACACTGAAGCTTTCTTT.

This clonotype was seen many times. This chain connects TRBV7-2 to TRBJ2-7; D is unresolved. Trimming shortened V by 6 bases and J by 4 bases, and 10 bases separated the two germline ends. In germline, CDR1 is SGHTA, CDR2 FQGNSA. This CDR3 is built from 12 residues. The CDR3 loop reads CASSPYLYEQYF. The CDR3 bases are TGTGCCAGCAGTCCCTACCTTTACGAGCAGTACTTC. Looking up the rest from reference TRBV7-2 and TRBJ2-7 gives the full variable domain: GAGVSQSPSNKVTEKGKDVELRCDPISGHTALYWYRQSLGQGLEFLIYFQGNSAPDKSGLPSDRFSAERTGGSVSTLTIQRTQQEDSAVYLCASSPYLYEQYFGPGTRLTVT.

This clonotype was counted ten times or more. This sequence joins TRBV12-3 or TRBV12-4 and TRBJ2-4, with D unclear. This CDR3 contains 14 residues. V was trimmed by 5 bases and J by 15 bases, leaving 23 bases between them. The CDR3 coding sequence is TGTGCCAGCAGTCCCCCTGGGGTAGCCGGTTCGCGGTACTTC. Encoded protein: CASSPPGVAGSRYF.

This rearrangement joins TRBV19 to TRBJ2-5; 11 positions match TRBD1. The germline V gene has CDR1 LNHDA and CDR2 SQIVND (reference sequence). Losses at the gene ends were 8 bases for V and 4 bases for J; bases not matched to a gene: 9. The CDR3 runs to 15 residues. CDR3 region: CASGFFGTGGETQYF. The CDR3 DNA is TGTGCCAGTGGCTTTTTCGGGACAGGGGGAGAGACCCAGTACTTC.

This chain uses TRBV20-1 with TRBJ2-5; tentative D call: TRBD1 (5 bases). Germline-derived CDR1 and CDR2 are DFQATT and SNEGSKA (reference sequence). Trimming cost V 6 bases and J 1 base, with 15 bases left between them. The CDR3 contains 14 residues. The CDR3 region has the DNA TGCAGTGCCCCTGCAGGGATATTCCAAGAGACCCAGTACTTC. Residues: CSAPAGIFQETQYF.

This clonotype came up many times. J is TRBJ2-2 and V is TRBV6-5, with 11 positions matching TRBD1. The V and J ends lost 2 bases and 3 bases, in that order; junction bases with no gene match: 5. Per germline, CDR1 MNHEY and CDR2 SVGAGI. The CDR3 runs to 17 residues. CDR3 residues: CASSYAEGQGDTGELFF. CDR3 nucleotide sequence: TGTGCCAGCAGTTACGCGGAGGGACAGGGGGACACCGGGGAGCTGTTTTTT.

This clonotype came up many times. One junction end does not reproduce the germline sequence, and a read error may be involved. The chain recombines TRBV6-5 with TRBJ2-7; weak D call: TRBD1 (5 bases). Germline CDR1 reads MNHEY; CDR2 reads SVGAGI. This CDR3 comprises 15 residues. CDR3 in DNA: TGTGCCAGCAGTTATGATCAAGGACATACCTACGGGCAGTACTTC. As protein: CASSYDQGHTYGQYF.

The sample holds one count of this clonotype. This sequence joins TRBV28 and TRBJ1-1; D remains ambiguous. The CDR3 runs 14 residues. Germline V lookup: CDR1 MDHEN, CDR2 SYDVKM. V lost 0 bases and J 2 bases, leaving 7 bases between the germline ends. The CDR3 loop is CASSLWVANTEAFF. The DNA for the CDR3 is TGTGCCAGCAGTTTATGGGTAGCTAACACTGAAGCTTTCTTT.